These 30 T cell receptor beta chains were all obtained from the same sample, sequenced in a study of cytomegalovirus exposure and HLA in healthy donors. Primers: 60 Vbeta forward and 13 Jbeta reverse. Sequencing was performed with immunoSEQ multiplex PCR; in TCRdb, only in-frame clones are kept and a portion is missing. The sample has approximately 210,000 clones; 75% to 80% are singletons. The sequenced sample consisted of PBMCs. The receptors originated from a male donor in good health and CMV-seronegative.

CDR3 DNA sequence: TGTGCCAGCAGCCAAGTGGAACAGATGAACACTGAAGCTTTCTTT. Its protein is CASSQVEQMNTEAFF. This chain uses TRBV4-2 with TRBJ1-1; D gene unclear. V gave up 1 base and J gave up 0 bases, with 9 bases separating them. CDR1 and CDR2 (germline): LGHNA, YNFKEQ. The CDR3 covers 15 residues.

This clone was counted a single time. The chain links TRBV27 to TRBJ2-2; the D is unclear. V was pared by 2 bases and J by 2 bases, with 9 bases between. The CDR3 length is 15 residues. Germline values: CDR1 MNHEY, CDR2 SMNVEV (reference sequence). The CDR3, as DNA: TGTGCCAGCAGTTTACAGTTCTCCAACACCGGGGAGCTGTTTTTT. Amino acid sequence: CASSLQFSNTGELFF.

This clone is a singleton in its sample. The CDR3 protein is CSVELLDRATEAFF. The CDR3 DNA follows: TGCAGCGTTGAATTACTTGACAGGGCCACTGAAGCTTTCTTT. This chain connects TRBV29-1 to TRBJ1-1, with TRBD1 identical over 7 bases. CDR1 is SQVTM, CDR2 ANQGSEA, per germline. CDR3 length: 14 residues. With 2 bases clipped from V and 4 bases from J, the junction kept 7 bases outside the gene matches.

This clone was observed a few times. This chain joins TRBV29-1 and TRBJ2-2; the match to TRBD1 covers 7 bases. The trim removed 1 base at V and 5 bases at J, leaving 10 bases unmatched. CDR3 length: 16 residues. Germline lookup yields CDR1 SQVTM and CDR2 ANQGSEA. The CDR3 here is CSVEVWTGPRTGELFF. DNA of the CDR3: TGCAGCGTTGAAGTATGGACAGGTCCCCGGACCGGGGAGCTGTTTTTT.

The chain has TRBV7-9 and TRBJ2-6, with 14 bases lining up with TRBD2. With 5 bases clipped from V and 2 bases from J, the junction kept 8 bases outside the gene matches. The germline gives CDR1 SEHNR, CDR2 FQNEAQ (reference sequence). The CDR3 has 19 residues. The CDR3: CASSPPQGLAGAGANVLTF. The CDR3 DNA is TGTGCCAGCAGCCCCCCTCAGGGACTAGCGGGAGCTGGGGCCAACGTCCTGACTTTC.

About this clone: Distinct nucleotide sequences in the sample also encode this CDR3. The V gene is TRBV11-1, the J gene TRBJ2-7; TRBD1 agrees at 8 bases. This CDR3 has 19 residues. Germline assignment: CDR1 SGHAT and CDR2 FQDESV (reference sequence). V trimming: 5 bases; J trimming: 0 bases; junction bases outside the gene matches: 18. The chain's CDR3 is CASSPRRDRLLGSSYEQYF. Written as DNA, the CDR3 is TGTGCCAGCAGCCCCCGGCGGGACAGGTTACTCGGGAGCTCCTACGAGCAGTACTTC. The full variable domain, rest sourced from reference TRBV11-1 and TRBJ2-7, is EAEVAQSPRYKITEKSQAVAFWCDPISGHATLYWYRQILGQGPELLVQFQDESVVDDSQLPKDRFSAERLKGVDSTLKIQPAELGDSAMYLCASSPRRDRLLGSSYEQYFGPGTRLTVT.

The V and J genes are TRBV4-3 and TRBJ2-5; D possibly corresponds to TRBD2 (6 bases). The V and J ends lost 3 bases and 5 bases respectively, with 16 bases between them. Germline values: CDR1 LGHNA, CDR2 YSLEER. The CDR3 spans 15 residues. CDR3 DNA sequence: TGCGCCAGCAGCCACCTCAGACTAGAGGGGGAGACCCAGTACTTC. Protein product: CASSHLRLEGETQYF.

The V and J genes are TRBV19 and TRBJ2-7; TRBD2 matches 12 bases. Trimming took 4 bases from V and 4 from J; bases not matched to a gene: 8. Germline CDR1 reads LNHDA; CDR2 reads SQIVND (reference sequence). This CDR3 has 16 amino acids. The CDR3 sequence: CASSRELAGGRYEQYF. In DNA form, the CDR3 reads TGTGCCAGTAGTAGAGAGCTAGCGGGGGGGCGGTACGAGCAGTACTTC. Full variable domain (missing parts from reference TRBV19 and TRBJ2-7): DGGITQSPKYLFRKEGQNVTLSCEQNLNHDAMYWYRQDPGQGLRLIYYSQIVNDFQKGDIAEGYSVSREKKESFPLTVTSAQKNPTAFYLCASSRELAGGRYEQYFGPGTRLTVT.

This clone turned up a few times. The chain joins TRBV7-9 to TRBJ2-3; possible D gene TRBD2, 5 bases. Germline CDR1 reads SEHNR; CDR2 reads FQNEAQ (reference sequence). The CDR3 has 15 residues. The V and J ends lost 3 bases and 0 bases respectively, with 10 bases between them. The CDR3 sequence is CASSLGPGSTDTQYF. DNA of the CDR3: TGTGCCAGCAGCTTGGGTCCGGGGAGCACAGATACGCAGTATTTT.

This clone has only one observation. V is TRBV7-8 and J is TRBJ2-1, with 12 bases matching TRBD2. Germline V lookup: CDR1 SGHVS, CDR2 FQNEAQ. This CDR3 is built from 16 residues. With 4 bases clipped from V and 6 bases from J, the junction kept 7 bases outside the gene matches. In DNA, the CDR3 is TGTGCCAGCAGCTCTTCGACTAGCGGGAGCATCAATGAGCAGTTCTTC. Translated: CASSSSTSGSINEQFF.

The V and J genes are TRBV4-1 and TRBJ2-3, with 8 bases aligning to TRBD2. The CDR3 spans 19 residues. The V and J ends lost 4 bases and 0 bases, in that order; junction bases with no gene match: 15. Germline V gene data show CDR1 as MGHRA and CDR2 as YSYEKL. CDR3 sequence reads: CASSPGLAELSRSTDTQYF. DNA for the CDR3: TGCGCCAGCAGCCCAGGACTAGCAGAGCTTTCTCGTAGCACAGATACGCAGTATTTT.

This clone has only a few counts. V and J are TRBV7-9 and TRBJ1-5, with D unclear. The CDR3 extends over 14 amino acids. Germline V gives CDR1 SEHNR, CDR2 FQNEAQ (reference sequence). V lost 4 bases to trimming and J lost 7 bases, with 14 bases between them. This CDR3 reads CASSSQATVQPQHF. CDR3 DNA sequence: TGTGCCAGCAGCTCCCAGGCGACGGTACAGCCCCAGCATTTT. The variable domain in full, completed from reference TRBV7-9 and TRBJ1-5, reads DTGVSQNPRHKITKRGQNVTFRCDPISEHNRLYWYRQTLGQGPEFLTYFQNEAQLEKSRLLSDRFSAERPKGSFSTLEIQRTEQGDSAMYLCASSSQATVQPQHFGDGTRLSIL.

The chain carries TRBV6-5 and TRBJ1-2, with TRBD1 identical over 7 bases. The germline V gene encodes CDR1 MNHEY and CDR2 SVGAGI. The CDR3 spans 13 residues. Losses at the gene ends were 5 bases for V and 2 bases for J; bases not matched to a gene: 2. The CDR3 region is CASSLTGNYGYTF. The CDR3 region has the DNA TGTGCCAGCAGTCTGACAGGGAACTATGGCTACACCTTC.

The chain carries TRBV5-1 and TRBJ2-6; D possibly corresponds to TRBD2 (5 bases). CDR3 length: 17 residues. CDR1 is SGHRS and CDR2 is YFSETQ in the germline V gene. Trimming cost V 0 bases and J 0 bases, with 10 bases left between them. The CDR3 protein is CASSLGGSSSGANVLTF. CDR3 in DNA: TGCGCCAGCAGCTTGGGCGGGTCCTCCTCTGGGGCCAACGTCCTGACTTTC.

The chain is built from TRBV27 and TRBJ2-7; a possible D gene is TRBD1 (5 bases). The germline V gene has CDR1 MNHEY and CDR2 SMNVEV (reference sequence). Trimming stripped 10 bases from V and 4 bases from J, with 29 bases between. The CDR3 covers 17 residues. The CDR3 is CATRRAPTEVLSYEQYF. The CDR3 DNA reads TGTGCCACCAGAAGGGCACCGACAGAGGTCCTTTCTTACGAGCAGTACTTC.

The DNA of the CDR3 is TGTGCCAGTCGGACAGGGAACCAAGAGACCCAGTACTTC. This codes for CASRTGNQETQYF. The chain is built from TRBV19 and TRBJ2-5; 8 bases are shared with TRBD1. The germline V gene encodes CDR1 LNHDA and CDR2 SQIVND (reference sequence). V lost 8 bases, J lost 0 bases, and 2 bases stayed unmatched. The CDR3 has 13 residues.

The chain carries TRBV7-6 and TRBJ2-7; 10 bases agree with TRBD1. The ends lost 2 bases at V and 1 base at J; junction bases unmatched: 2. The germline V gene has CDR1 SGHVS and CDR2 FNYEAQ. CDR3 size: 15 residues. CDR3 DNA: TGTGCCAGCAGCTTATCGGGACAGGGGTCCTACGAGCAGTACTTC. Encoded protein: CASSLSGQGSYEQYF.

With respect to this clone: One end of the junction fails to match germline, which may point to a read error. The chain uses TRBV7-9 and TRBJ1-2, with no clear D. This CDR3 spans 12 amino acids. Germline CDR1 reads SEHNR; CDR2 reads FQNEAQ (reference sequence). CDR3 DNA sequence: TGTTCCAGCAGCTCGACACCGCGCGGCTACACCTTC. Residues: CSSSSTPRGYTF. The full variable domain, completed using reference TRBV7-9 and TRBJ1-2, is DTGVSQNPRHKITKRGQNVTFRCDPISEHNRLYWYRQTLGQGPEFLTYFQNEAQLEKSRLLSDRFSAERPKGSFSTLEIQRTEQGDSAMYLCSSSSTPRGYTFGSGTRLTVV.

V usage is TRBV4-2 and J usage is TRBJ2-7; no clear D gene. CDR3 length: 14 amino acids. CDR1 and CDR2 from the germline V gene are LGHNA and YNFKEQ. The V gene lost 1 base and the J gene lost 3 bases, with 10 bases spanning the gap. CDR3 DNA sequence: TGTGCCAGCAGCCAAGTAATAGCTAACTACGAGCAGTACTTC. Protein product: CASSQVIANYEQYF.

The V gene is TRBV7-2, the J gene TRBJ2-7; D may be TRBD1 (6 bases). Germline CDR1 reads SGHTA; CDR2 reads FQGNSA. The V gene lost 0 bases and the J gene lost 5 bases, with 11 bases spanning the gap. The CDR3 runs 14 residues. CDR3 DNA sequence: TGTGCCAGCAGCTTAGCGGTAGGACAGAACGAGCAGTACTTC. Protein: CASSLAVGQNEQYF. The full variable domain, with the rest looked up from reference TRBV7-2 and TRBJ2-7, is GAGVSQSPSNKVTEKGKDVELRCDPISGHTALYWYRQSLGQGLEFLIYFQGNSAPDKSGLPSDRFSAERTGGSVSTLTIQRTQQEDSAVYLCASSLAVGQNEQYFGPGTRLTVT.

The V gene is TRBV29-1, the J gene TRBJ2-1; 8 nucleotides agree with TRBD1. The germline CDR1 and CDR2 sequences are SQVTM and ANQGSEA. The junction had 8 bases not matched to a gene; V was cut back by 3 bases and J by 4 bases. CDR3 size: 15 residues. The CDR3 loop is CSVEAGQGLYNEQFF. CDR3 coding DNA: TGCAGCGTTGAGGCCGGACAGGGCCTATACAATGAGCAGTTCTTC.

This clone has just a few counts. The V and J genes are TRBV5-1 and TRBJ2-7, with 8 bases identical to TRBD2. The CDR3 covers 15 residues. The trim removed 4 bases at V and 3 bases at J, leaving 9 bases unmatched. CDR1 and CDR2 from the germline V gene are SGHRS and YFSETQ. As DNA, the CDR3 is TGCGCCAGCAGCCCGGCAGCGGGGGCCATCTACGAGCAGTACTTC. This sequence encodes CASSPAAGAIYEQYF.

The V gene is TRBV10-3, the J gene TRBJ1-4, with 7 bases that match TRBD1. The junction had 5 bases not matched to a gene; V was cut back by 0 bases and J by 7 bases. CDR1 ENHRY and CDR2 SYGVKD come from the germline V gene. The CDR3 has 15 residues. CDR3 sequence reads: CAISESMTGLEKLFF. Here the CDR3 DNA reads TGTGCCATCAGTGAGTCGATGACAGGGCTTGAAAAACTGTTTTTT.

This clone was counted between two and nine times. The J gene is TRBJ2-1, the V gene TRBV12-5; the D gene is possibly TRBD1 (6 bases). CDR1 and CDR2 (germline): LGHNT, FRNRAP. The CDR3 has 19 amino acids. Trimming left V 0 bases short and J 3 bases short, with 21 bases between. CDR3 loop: CASGLVLSSGQTFYNEQFF. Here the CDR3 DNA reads TGTGCTAGTGGTTTGGTACTTTCTTCAGGACAGACCTTCTACAATGAGCAGTTCTTC.

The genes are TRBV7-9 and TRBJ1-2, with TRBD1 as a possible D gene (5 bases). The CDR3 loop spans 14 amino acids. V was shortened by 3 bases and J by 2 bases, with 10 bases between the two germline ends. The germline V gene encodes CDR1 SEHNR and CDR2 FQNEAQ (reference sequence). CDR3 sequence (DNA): TGTGCCAGCAGCTTTGAACAGGCGAACTATGGCTACACCTTC. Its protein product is CASSFEQANYGYTF.

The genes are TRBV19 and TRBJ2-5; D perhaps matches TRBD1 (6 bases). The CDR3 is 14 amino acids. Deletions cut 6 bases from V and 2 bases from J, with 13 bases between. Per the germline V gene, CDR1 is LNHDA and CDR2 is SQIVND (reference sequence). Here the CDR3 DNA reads TGTGCCAGTAGCCGGATGAGGGGGCAAGAGACCCAGTACTTC. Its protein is CASSRMRGQETQYF.

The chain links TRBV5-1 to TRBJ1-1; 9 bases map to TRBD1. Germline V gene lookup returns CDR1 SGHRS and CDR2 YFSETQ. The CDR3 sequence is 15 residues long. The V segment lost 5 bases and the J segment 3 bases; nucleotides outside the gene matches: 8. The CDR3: CASRDRGVRDTEAFF. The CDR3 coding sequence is TGCGCCAGCAGAGACAGGGGGGTGCGGGACACTGAAGCTTTCTTT.

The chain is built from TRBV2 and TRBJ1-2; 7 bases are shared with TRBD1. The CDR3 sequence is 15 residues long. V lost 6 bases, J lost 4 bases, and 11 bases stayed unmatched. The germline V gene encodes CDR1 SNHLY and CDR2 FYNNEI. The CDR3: CASRPTGTPFYGYTF. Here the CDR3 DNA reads TGTGCCAGCAGGCCGACAGGGACTCCTTTCTATGGCTACACCTTC.

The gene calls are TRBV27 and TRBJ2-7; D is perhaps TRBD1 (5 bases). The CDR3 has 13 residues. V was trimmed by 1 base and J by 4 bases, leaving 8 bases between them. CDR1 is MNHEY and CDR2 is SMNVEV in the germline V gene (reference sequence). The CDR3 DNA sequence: TGTGCCAGCAGTTTATTCCCAGGGTACGAGCAGTACTTC. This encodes CASSLFPGYEQYF.

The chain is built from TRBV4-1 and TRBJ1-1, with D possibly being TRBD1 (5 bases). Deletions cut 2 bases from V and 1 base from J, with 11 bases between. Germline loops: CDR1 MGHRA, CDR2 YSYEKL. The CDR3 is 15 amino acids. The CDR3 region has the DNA TGCGCCAGCAGCCAACACGGACAATCGAACACTGAAGCTTTCTTT. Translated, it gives CASSQHGQSNTEAFF.